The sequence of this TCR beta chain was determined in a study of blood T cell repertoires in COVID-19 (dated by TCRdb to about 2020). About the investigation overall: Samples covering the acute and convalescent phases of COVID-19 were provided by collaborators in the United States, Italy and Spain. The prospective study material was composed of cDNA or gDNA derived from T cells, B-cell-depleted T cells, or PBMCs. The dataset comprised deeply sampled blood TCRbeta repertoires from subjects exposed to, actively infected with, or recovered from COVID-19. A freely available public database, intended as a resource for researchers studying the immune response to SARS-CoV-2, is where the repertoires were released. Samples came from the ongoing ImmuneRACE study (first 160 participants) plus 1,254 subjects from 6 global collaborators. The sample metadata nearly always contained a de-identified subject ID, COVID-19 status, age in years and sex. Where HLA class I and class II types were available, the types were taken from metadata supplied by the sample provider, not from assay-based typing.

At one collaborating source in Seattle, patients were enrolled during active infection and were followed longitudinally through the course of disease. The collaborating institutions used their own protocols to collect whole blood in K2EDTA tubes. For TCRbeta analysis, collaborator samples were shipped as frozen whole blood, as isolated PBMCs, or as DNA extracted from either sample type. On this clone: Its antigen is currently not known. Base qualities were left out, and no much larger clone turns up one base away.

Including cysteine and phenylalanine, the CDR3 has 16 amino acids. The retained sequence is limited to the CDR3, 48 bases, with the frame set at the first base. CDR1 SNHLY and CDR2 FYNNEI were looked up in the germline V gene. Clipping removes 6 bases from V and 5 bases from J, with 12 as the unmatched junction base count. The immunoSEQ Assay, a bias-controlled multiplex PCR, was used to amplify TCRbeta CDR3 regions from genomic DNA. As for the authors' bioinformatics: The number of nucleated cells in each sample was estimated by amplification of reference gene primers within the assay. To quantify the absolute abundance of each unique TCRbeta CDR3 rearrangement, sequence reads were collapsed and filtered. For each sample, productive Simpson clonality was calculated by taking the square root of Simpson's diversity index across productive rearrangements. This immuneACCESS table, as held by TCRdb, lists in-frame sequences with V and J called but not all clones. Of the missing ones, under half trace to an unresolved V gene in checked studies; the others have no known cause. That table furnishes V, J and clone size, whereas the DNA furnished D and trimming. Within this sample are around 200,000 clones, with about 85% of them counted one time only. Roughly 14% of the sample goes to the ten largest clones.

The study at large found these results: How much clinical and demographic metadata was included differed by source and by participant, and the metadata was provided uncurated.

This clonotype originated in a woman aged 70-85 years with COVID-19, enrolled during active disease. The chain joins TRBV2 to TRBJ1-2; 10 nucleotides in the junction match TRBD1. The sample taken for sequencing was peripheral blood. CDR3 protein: CASSFGQGGASYGYTF. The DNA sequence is TGTGCCAGCAGCTTCGGACAGGGGGGCGCGAGTTATGGCTACACCTTC.